This T cell receptor (beta chain) was identified in a study of control samples from healthy donors and cancer patients. Clones were read by immunoSEQ multiplex PCR, and TCRdb kept only the in-frame ones, dropping some. The sample yields 130,000 to 150,000 clones, 85% to 95% seen once. Sequenced input: PBMCs. This clonotype was obtained from a man aged 55 to 69 with colorectal cancer.

The CDR3 spells CASSLGGTGGYNEQFF. In DNA, the CDR3 is TGCGCCAGCAGCTTGGGAGGGACAGGGGGCTACAATGAGCAGTTCTTC. The rearrangement uses TRBV5-1 and TRBJ2-1; 11 nucleotides match TRBD1. The CDR3 is 16 amino acids. V lost 0 bases to trimming and J lost 3 bases; unmatched junction nucleotides: 2. CDR1 and CDR2 (germline): SGHRS, YFSETQ.